The sequence of this T cell receptor beta chain was determined in a study of blood T cell repertoires in COVID-19. Study-level background: Researchers got acute and convalescent COVID-19 samples from the United States, Italy and Spain. Sources were T cells, B-cell-depleted T cells, or PBMCs; the material itself was cDNA or gDNA.

The germline V gene encodes CDR1 SEHNR and CDR2 FQNEAQ (reference sequence). V shed 1 base and J shed 3 bases, with 10 bases lying between them. The CDR3 extends over 15 amino acids. The data were produced by immunoSEQ multiplex PCR, yet TCRdb's version contains in-frame clones alone and is incomplete. The sample carries about 250,000 clones, 87% recorded once. The source material was peripheral blood. The genes are TRBV7-9 and TRBJ1-5; D is ambiguous. The receptor's source is a man younger than 30 with active or convalescent COVID-19. CDR3 sequence (DNA): TGTGCCAGCAGCTTAGGGGGAGGCGACAATCAGCCCCAGCATTTT. Its translation is CASSLGGGDNQPQHF.